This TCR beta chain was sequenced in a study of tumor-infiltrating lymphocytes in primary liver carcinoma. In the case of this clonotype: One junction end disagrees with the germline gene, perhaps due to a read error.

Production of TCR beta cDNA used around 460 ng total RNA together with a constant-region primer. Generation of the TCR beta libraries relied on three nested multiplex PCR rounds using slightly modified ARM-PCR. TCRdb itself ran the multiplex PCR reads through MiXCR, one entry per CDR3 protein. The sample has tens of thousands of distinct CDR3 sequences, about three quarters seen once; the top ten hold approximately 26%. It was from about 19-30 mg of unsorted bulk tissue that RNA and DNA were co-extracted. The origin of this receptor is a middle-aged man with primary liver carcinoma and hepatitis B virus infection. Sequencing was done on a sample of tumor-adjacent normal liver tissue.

The CDR3 bases are TGTACCTGGAGTGTACCGCCGATCTCTGGGGCCAACGTCCTGGCTTTC. Encoded protein: CTWSVPPISGANVLAF. The V call is TRBV30, the J call TRBJ2-6, with D perhaps matching TRBD1 (5 bases). CDR3 length: 16 amino acids. Germline values: CDR1 GTSNPN, CDR2 SVGIG (reference sequence).